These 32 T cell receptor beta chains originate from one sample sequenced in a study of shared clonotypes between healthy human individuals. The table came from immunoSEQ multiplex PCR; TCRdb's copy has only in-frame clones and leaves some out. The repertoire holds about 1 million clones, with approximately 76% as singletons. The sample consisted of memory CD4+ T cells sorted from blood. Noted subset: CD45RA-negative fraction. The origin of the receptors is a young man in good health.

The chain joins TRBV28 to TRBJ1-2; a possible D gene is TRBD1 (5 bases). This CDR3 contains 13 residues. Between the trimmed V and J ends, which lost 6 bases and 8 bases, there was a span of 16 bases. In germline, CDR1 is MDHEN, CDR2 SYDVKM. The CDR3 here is CASSPAQGRGYTF. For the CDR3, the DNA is TGTGCCAGCAGCCCCGCGCAGGGCCGCGGCTACACCTTC.

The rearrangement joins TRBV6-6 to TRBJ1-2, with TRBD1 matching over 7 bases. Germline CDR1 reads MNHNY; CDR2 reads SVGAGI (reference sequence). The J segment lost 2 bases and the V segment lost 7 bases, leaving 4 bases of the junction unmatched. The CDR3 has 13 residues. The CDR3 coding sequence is TGTGCCAGCACCGGGACAGAGAACTATGGCTACACCTTC. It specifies CASTGTENYGYTF.

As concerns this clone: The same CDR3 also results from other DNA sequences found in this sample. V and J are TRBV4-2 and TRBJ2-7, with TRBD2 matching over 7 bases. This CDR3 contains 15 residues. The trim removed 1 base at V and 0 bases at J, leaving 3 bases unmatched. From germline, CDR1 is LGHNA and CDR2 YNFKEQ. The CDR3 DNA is TGTGCCAGCAGCCAAGGGGGGGGGAGCTCCTACGAGCAGTACTTC. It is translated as CASSQGGGSSYEQYF.

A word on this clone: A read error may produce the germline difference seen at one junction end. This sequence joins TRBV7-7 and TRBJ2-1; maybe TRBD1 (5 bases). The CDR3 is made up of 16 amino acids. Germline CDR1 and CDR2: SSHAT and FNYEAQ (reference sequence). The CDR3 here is CASSASPATALNEQFF. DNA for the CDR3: TGTGCTAGCAGCGCATCCCCGGCGACAGCTCTAAATGAGCAGTTCTTC.

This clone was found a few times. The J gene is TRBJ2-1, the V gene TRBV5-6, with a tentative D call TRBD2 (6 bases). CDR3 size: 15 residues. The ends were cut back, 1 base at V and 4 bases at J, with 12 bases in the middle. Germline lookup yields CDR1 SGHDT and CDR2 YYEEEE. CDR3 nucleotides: TGTGCCAGCAGCTTGTTGACTAGTCGATACAATGAGCAGTTCTTC. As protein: CASSLLTSRYNEQFF. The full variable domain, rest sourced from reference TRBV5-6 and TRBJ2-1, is DAGVTQSPTHLIKTRGQQVTLRCSPKSGHDTVSWYQQALGQGPQFIFQYYEEEERQRGNFPDRFSGHQFPNYSSELNVNALLLGDSALYLCASSLLTSRYNEQFFGPGTRLTVL.

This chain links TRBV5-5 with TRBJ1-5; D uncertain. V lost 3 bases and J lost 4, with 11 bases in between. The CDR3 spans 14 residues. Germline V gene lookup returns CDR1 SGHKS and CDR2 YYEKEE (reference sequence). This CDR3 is CASSSAPGNQPQHF. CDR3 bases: TGTGCCAGCAGCTCTGCACCGGGAAATCAGCCCCAGCATTTT.

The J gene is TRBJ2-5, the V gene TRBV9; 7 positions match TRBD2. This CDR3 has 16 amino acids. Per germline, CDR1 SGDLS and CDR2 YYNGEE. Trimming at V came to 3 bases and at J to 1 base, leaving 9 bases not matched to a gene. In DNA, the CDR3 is TGTGCCAGCAGCGCGGGGCCGGGGGGAGTCCAAGAGACCCAGTACTTC. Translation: CASSAGPGGVQETQYF.

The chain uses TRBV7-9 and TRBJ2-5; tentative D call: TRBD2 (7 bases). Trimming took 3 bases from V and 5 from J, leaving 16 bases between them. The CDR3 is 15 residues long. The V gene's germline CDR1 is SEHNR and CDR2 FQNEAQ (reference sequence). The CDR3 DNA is TGTGCCAGCAGCTTCTCGGGGGGCCAAGTTGAGACCCAGTACTTC. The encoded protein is CASSFSGGQVETQYF.

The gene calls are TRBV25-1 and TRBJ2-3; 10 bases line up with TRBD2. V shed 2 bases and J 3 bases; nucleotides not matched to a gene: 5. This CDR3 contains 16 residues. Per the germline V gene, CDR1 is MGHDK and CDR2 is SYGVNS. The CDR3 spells CASSEEIAGGTDTQYF. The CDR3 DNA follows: TGTGCCAGCAGTGAAGAGATAGCGGGAGGTACAGATACGCAGTATTTT.

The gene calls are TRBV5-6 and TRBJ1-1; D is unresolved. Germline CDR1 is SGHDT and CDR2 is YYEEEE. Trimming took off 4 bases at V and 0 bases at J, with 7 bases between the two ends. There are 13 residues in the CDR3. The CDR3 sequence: CASSPAMNTEAFF. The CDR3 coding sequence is TGTGCCAGCAGCCCGGCCATGAACACTGAAGCTTTCTTT. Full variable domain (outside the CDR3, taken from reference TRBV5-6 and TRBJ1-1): DAGVTQSPTHLIKTRGQQVTLRCSPKSGHDTVSWYQQALGQGPQFIFQYYEEEERQRGNFPDRFSGHQFPNYSSELNVNALLLGDSALYLCASSPAMNTEAFFGQGTRLTVV.

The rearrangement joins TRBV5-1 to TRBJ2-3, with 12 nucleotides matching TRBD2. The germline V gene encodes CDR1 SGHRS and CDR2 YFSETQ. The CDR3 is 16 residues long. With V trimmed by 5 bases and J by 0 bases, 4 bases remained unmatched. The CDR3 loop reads CASRVTSGGSTDTQYF. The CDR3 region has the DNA TGCGCCAGCAGGGTGACTAGCGGGGGAAGCACAGATACGCAGTATTTT.

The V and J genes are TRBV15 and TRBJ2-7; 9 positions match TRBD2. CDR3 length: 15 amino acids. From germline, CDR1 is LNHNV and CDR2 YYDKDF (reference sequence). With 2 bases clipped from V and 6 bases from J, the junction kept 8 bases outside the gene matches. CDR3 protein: CATSRPSGIYGEQYF. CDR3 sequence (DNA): TGTGCCACCAGCAGACCTAGCGGGATTTATGGCGAGCAGTACTTC.

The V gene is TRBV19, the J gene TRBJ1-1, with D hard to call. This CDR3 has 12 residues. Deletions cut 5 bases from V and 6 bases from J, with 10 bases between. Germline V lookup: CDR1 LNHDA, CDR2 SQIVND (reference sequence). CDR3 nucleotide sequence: TGTGCCAGTAGTCGTAACCCCCCTGAAGCTTTCTTT. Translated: CASSRNPPEAFF.

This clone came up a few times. The CDR3 spells CASSLDLRGEAFF. The CDR3 bases are TGTGCCAGCAGCTTGGATCTTAGGGGTGAAGCTTTCTTT. V gene TRBV5-4 combines with J gene TRBJ1-1, with D possibly matching TRBD1 (5 bases). Germline CDR1 reads SGHNT; CDR2 reads YYREEE (reference sequence). The germline V and J ends were trimmed by 0 bases and 7 bases, with 10 bases remaining between them. This CDR3 contains 13 residues.

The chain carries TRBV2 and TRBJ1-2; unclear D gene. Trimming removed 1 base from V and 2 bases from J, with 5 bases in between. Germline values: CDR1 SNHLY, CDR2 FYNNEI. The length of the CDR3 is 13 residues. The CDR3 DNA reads TGTGCCAGCAGTGAAGTGAGGAACTATGGCTACACCTTC. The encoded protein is CASSEVRNYGYTF.

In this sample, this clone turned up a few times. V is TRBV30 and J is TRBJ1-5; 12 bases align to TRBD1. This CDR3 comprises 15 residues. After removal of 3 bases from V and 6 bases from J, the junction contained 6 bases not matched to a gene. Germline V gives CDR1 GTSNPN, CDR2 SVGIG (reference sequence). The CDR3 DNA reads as TGTGCCTGGAGCCCGGGACAGGGGGCTAGTCAGCCCCAGCATTTT. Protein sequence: CAWSPGQGASQPQHF.

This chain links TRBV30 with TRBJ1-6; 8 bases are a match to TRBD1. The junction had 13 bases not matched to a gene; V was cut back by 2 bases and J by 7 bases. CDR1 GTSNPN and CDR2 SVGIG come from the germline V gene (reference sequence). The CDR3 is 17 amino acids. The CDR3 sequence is CAWSRVKLDRVNSPLHF. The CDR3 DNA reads TGTGCCTGGAGTAGAGTGAAGTTGGACAGGGTAAATTCACCCCTCCACTTT. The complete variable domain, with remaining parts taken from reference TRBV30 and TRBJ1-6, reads SQTIHQWPATLVQPVGSPLSLECTVEGTSNPNLYWYRQAAGRGLQLLFYSVGIGQISSEVPQNLSASRPQDRQFILSSKKLLLSDSGFYLCAWSRVKLDRVNSPLHFGNGTRLTVT.

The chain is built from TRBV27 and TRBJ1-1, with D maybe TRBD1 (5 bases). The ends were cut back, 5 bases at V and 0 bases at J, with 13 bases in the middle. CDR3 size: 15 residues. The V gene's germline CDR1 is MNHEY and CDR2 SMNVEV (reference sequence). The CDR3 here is CASSTSGTVNTEAFF. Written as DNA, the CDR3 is TGTGCCAGCAGTACATCCGGGACTGTGAACACTGAAGCTTTCTTT.

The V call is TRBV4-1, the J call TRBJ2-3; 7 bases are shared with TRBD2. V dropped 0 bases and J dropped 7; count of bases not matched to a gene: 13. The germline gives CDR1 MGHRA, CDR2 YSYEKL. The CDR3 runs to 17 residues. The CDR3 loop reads CASSQEGPSGSSNTQYF. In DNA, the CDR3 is TGCGCCAGCAGCCAAGAGGGTCCTAGCGGTTCCTCAAATACGCAGTATTTT.

Written as DNA, the CDR3 is TGTGCCAGCTCACCACCGACTATCTACCAAGAGACCCAGTACTTC. Protein: CASSPPTIYQETQYF. V is TRBV18 and J is TRBJ2-5, with D maybe TRBD2 (5 bases). The ends were cut back, 0 bases at V and 0 bases at J, with 8 bases in the middle. The germline CDR1 and CDR2 sequences are KGHSH and LQKENI. CDR3 length: 15 residues.

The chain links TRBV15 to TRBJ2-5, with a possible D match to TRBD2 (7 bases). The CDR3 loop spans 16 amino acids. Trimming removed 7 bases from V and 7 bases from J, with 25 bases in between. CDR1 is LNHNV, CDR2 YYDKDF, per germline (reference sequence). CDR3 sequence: CATTPRGGANWGTQYF. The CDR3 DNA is TGTGCCACCACTCCCAGAGGGGGGGCGAACTGGGGGACCCAGTACTTC.

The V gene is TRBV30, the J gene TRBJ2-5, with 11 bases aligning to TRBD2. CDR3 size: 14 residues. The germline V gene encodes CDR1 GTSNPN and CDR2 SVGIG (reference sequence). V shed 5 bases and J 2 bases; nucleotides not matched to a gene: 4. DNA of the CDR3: TGTGCCTGGGACCGACTAGCGGGGCAAGAGACCCAGTACTTC. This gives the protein CAWDRLAGQETQYF. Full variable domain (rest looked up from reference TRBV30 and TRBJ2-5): SQTIHQWPATLVQPVGSPLSLECTVEGTSNPNLYWYRQAAGRGLQLLFYSVGIGQISSEVPQNLSASRPQDRQFILSSKKLLLSDSGFYLCAWDRLAGQETQYFGPGTRLLVL.

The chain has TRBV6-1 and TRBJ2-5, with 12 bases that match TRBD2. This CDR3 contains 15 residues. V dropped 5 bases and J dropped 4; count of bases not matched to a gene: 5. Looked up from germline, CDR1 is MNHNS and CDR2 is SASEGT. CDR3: CASSMTSGRSETQYF. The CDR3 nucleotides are TGTGCCAGCAGTATGACTAGCGGGAGATCAGAGACCCAGTACTTC.

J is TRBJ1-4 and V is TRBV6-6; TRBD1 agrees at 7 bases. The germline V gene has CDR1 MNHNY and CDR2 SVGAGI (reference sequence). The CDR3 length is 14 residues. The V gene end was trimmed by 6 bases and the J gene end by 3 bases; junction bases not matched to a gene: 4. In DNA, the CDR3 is TGTGCCAGCAGCCCAGGGGGGTCTAATGAAAAACTGTTTTTT. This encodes CASSPGGSNEKLFF.

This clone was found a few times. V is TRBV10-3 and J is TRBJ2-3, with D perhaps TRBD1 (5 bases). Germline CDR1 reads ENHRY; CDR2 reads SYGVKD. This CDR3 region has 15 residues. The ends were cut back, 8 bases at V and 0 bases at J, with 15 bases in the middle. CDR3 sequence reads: CAIRSTGQSTDTQYF. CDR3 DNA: TGTGCCATCCGGAGTACTGGACAAAGCACAGATACGCAGTATTTT.

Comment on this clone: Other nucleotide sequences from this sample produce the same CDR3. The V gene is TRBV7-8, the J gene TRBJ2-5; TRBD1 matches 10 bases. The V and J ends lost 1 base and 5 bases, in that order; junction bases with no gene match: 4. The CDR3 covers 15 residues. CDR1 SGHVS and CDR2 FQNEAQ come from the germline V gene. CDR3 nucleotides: TGTGCCAGCAGCTTAGAGGACAGGGGGAGGGAGACCCAGTACTTC. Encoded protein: CASSLEDRGRETQYF.

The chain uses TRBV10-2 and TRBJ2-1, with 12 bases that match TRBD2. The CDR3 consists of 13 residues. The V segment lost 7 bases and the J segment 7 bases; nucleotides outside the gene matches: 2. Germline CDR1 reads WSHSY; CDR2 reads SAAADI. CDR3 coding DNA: TGCGCCAGCAAACTAGCGGGGGGTAATGAGCAGTTCTTC. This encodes CASKLAGGNEQFF.

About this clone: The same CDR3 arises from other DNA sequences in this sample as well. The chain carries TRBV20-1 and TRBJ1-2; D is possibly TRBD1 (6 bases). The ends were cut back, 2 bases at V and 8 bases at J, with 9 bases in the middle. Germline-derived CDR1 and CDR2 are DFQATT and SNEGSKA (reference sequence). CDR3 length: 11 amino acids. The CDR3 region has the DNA TGCAGTGCTAGACGGCAGGGGGGCTACACCTTC. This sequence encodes CSARRQGGYTF.

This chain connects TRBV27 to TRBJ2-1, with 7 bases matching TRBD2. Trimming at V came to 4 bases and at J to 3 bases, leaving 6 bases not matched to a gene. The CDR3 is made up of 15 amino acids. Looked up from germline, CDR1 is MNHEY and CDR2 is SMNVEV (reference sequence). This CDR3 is CASSSGLPIYNEQFF. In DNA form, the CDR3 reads TGTGCCAGCAGTTCGGGACTACCGATCTACAATGAGCAGTTCTTC.

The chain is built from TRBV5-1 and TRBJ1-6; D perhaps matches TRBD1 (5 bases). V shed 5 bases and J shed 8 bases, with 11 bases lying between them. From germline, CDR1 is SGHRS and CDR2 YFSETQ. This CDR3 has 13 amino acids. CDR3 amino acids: CASSLTRDSPLHF. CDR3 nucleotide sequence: TGCGCCAGCAGTTTAACCAGGGATTCACCCCTCCACTTT.

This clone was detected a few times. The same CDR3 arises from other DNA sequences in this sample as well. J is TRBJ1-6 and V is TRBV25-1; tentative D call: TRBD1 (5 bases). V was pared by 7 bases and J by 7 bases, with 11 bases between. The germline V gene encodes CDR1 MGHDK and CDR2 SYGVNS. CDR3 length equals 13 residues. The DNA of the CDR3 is TGTGCCAGCAAGCGGGGCGACAATTCACCCCTCCACTTT. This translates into CASKRGDNSPLHF. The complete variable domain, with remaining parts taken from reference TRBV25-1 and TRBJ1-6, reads EADIYQTPRYLVIGTGKKITLECSQTMGHDKMYWYQQDPGMELHLIHYSYGVNSTEKGDLSSESTVSRIRTEHFPLTLESARPSHTSQYLCASKRGDNSPLHFGNGTRLTVT.

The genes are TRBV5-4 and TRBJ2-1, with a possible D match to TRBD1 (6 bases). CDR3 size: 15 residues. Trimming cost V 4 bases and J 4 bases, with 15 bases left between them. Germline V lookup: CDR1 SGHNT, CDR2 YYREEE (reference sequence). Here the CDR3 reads CASSVQGPPYNEQFF. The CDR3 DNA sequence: TGTGCCAGCAGCGTACAGGGCCCCCCTTACAATGAGCAGTTCTTC.